This T cell receptor (beta chain) was sequenced in a study of CD8+CD57+ T cells in acquired aplastic anemia. Background on the study: An average of about 3.4 ug of DNA was obtained from sorted CD4+ and CD8+ cells.

Genomic DNA constituted the template upon which TCR beta VDJ and CDR3 profiling was performed. TCRdb processed the reads anew with MiXCR; each CDR3 protein has one entry. The data contain around 190,000 distinct CDR3 sequences, around 50% of them singletons. This clonotype appeared many times. The antigen remains unidentified. The study's findings and limits: Any difference that existed in CD8+ Simpson's diversity between patients and controls was not significant. About 30 CD8+ CDR3 sequences occurred in both the patients and the controls.

Patients who underwent sequencing had shown CD8+CD57+ cell expansion by flow cytometry. Patients were therapy-naive when their blood was sampled. The sample taken for sequencing was sorted CD4+, CD8+, or CD8+CD57+ T cells (not recorded which) from PBMCs. The receptor's source is a human donor with aplastic anemia.

The CDR3 region is CASSQPIEAFF. The CDR3 DNA reads TGCGCCAGCAGCCAGCCCATTGAAGCTTTCTTT. This chain joins TRBV4-1 and TRBJ1-1; D is ambiguous. Germline V gene sequence: CDR1 MGHRA, CDR2 YSYEKL. Trimming took 3 bases from V and 7 from J, leaving 6 bases between them. There are 11 residues in the CDR3.